The 10 T cell receptor beta chains reported below all come from one sample, sequenced in a study of cytomegalovirus exposure and HLA in healthy donors. PCR amplification relied on 60 Vbeta primers (plus 13 Jbeta primers). Measured with immunoSEQ multiplex PCR; TCRdb has only the in-frame clones, and not every one. Of about 98,000 clones in the sample, about 74% were seen once. Material for sequencing was PBMCs. These receptor sequences come from a man in his fifties or sixties in good health and CMV-seropositive.

This clone appeared once. DNA for the CDR3: TGTGCCAGCAGCGCGGGGGGGTCCTACAATGAGCAGTTCTTC. This sequence encodes CASSAGGSYNEQFF. The V and J genes are TRBV9 and TRBJ2-1; 8 positions agree with TRBD2. Germline V gives CDR1 SGDLS, CDR2 YYNGEE. The CDR3 loop spans 14 amino acids. The junction had 0 bases not matched to a gene; V was cut back by 3 bases and J by 1 base.

The chain links TRBV6-5 to TRBJ1-2; 8 nucleotides line up with TRBD1. The CDR3 has 14 amino acids. Germline trimming cut 2 bases from V and 4 bases from J; bases unmatched to any gene: 3. Germline CDR1 reads MNHEY; CDR2 reads SVGAGI. The DNA of the CDR3 is TGTGCCAGCAGTTACCCTCAGGGGGCCTATGGCTACACCTTC. Translated: CASSYPQGAYGYTF.

This clone occurred once. The V gene is TRBV18, the J gene TRBJ1-2; 7 bases agree with TRBD1. The CDR3 is made up of 14 amino acids. Germline-derived CDR1 and CDR2 are KGHSH and LQKENI. Germline trimming cut 3 bases from V and 4 bases from J; bases unmatched to any gene: 5. CDR3 bases: TGTGCCAGCTCACCCCCCACAGGGGCCTATGGCTACACCTTC. This sequence encodes CASSPPTGAYGYTF.

This chain uses TRBV5-6 with TRBJ2-5, with TRBD1 as a possible D gene (5 bases). V dropped 2 bases and J dropped 2 bases, with 16 bases sitting between them. This CDR3 contains 16 residues. Germline CDR1 is SGHDT and CDR2 is YYEEEE. The CDR3 region has the DNA TGTGCCAGCAGCTTCGAGATCAGGGTGAGGCAAGAGACCCAGTACTTC. Protein: CASSFEIRVRQETQYF.

This clone was seen only a few times. The chain has TRBV5-1 and TRBJ1-5; 8 nucleotides match TRBD1. Trimming cost V 4 bases and J 1 base; bases outside gene matches: 4. CDR1 SGHRS and CDR2 YFSETQ come from the germline V gene. This CDR3 has 15 residues. Here the CDR3 reads CASSDGQGSNQPQHF. For the CDR3, the DNA is TGCGCCAGCAGCGATGGACAGGGAAGCAATCAGCCCCAGCATTTT.

V usage is TRBV30 and J usage is TRBJ2-1; a possible D gene is TRBD1 (5 bases). Germline V CDR1 and CDR2: GTSNPN, SVGIG (reference sequence). This CDR3 spans 16 amino acids. Trimming removed 0 bases from V and 0 bases from J, with 12 bases in between. The CDR3 coding sequence is TGTGCCTGGAGTGTACTCAGGGCTTACTCCTACAATGAGCAGTTCTTC. Translating it yields CAWSVLRAYSYNEQFF.

The gene calls are TRBV5-1 and TRBJ2-2; 9 bases are shared with TRBD1. V lost 4 bases and J lost 5; bases outside the gene matches: 9. CDR3 size: 16 residues. Germline-derived CDR1 and CDR2 are SGHRS and YFSETQ. CDR3 bases: TGCGCCAGCAGCGCAGACAGGGGGAAGGGGACCGGGGAGCTGTTTTTT. It yields the protein CASSADRGKGTGELFF.

V is TRBV19 and J is TRBJ2-2; the D gene is possibly TRBD1 (6 bases). CDR1 and CDR2 (germline): LNHDA, SQIVND (reference sequence). V was cut by 5 bases and J by 1 base, with 17 bases left in between. The CDR3 contains 17 residues. The DNA for the CDR3 is TGTGCCAGTAGTCCACTCCTAAGGACAGAGAACACCGGGGAGCTGTTTTTT. Amino acids: CASSPLLRTENTGELFF.

This chain connects TRBV5-4 to TRBJ1-1; D gene ambiguous. The CDR3 totals 15 residues. CDR1 is SGHNT, CDR2 YYREEE, per germline (reference sequence). Trimming pared 4 bases from V and 1 base from J, leaving 14 bases between. CDR3 sequence reads: CASSGEEKGNTEAFF. Written as DNA, the CDR3 is TGTGCCAGCAGCGGAGAGGAGAAAGGGAACACTGAAGCTTTCTTT.

The chain has TRBV19 and TRBJ2-2; 8 positions match TRBD1. The V segment lost 6 bases and the J segment 1 base; nucleotides outside the gene matches: 7. The CDR3 is 16 amino acids. The germline gives CDR1 LNHDA, CDR2 SQIVND (reference sequence). Here the CDR3 DNA reads TGTGCCAGTAGAAGATCCGGGACAGGGAACACCGGGGAGCTGTTTTTT. Protein: CASRRSGTGNTGELFF. The full variable domain, with the rest looked up from reference TRBV19 and TRBJ2-2, is DGGITQSPKYLFRKEGQNVTLSCEQNLNHDAMYWYRQDPGQGLRLIYYSQIVNDFQKGDIAEGYSVSREKKESFPLTVTSAQKNPTAFYLCASRRSGTGNTGELFFGEGSRLTVL.